A selection of T cell receptor beta chains follows, all from one sample in a study of CD8 T cells in ankylosing spondylitis. One entry per CDR3 protein results from TCRdb running MiXCR on the 5' RACE reads. The table lists approximately 540,000 distinct CDR3 sequences, roughly 13% of them singletons, with approximately 6.2% in the top ten. Material for sequencing was blood, either unsorted or a sorted T cell fraction (not recorded which). The receptors were sampled from a male donor with ankylosing spondylitis. The CDR3 runs from the conserved cysteine through the conserved F or W. The order of the fields is J gene, CDR3 length, D gene, V gene, clone size, CDR3 DNA, CDR3 protein. The D gene is left open where the match is weak. Where a row states a size, it is once, few, many or the class of an expanded clone; other rows omit it.

J: TRBJ2-4
length: 15
D: NA
V: TRBV20-1
size: NA
DNA: TGCAGTGCTGCCGTCCAGCGGAAGACCAAAAACATTCAGTACTTC
CDR3: CSAAVQRKTKNIQYF

J: TRBJ1-5
length: 13
D: NA
V: TRBV10-2
size: NA
DNA: TGCGCCAGCAGTGTGGGTAGTCATCAGCCCCAGCATTTT
CDR3: CASSVGSHQPQHF

J: TRBJ2-5
length: 16
D: TRBD2
V: TRBV7-8
size: many
DNA: TGTGCCAGCAGCCGATTCCGGGAGGGAATATCAGAGACCCAGTACTTC
CDR3: CASSRFREGISETQYF

J: TRBJ2-1
length: 17
D: TRBD1
V: TRBV5-6
size: many
DNA: TGTGCCAGCAGCTTGCAAGGGGACAGGTTCGTGCAGAATGAGCAGTTCTTC
CDR3: CASSLQGDRFVQNEQFF

J: TRBJ2-6
length: 15
D: NA
V: TRBV20-1
size: NA
DNA: TGCAGTGCTAGAGAACCACACTCTGGGGCCAACGTCCTGACTTTC
CDR3: CSAREPHSGANVLTF

J: TRBJ2-1
length: 13
D: NA
V: TRBV3-1
size: many
DNA: TGTGCCAGCAACCTGGGACTTACCAATGAGCAGTTCTTC
CDR3: CASNLGLTNEQFF

J: TRBJ2-3
length: 14
D: NA
V: TRBV20-1
size: few
DNA: TGCAGTGGCAAGGAGGGACGAGGCACAGATACGCAGTATTTT
CDR3: CSGKEGRGTDTQYF

J: TRBJ2-5
length: 15
D: TRBD2
V: TRBV4-1
size: NA
DNA: TGCGCCAGCAGCCAAGGTCACGGCGGGGGGGAGACCCAGTACTTC
CDR3: CASSQGHGGGETQYF

J: TRBJ2-7
length: 16
D: TRBD2
V: TRBV27
size: NA
DNA: TGTGCCAGCAGCCGAAAGGGAGCGGGAGGAAGCCACGAGCAGTACTTC
CDR3: CASSRKGAGGSHEQYF

J: TRBJ2-3
length: 14
D: NA
V: TRBV29-1
size: few
DNA: TGCAGCGCCTCCCTACTAGGATTCACAGATACGCAGTATTTT
CDR3: CSASLLGFTDTQYF

J: TRBJ2-1
length: 13
D: NA
V: TRBV24-1
size: NA
DNA: TGTGCCACCAGTGTCTCCGGGGGCAATGAGCAGTTCTTC
CDR3: CATSVSGGNEQFF

J: TRBJ2-3
length: 16
D: TRBD1
V: TRBV11-2
size: NA
DNA: TGTGCCAGCAGCTTACTAGGGACAGGGGCTGGAGATTCGCAGTATTTT
CDR3: CASSLLGTGAGDSQYF

J: TRBJ2-3
length: 17
D: NA
V: TRBV4-2
size: many
DNA: TGTGCCAGCAGCCAAGATGAATCGGTGGGAGCCACAGATACGCAGTATTTT
CDR3: CASSQDESVGATDTQYF

J: TRBJ2-2
length: 12
D: NA
V: TRBV10-1
size: few
DNA: TGCGCCAGCGGTAATTTTGGCGGGGAGCTGTTTTTT
CDR3: CASGNFGGELFF

J: TRBJ2-2
length: 15
D: NA
V: TRBV20-1
size: few
DNA: TGCAGTGCGCCCAACACTGCAGGGAGGACCGGGGAGCTGTTTTTT
CDR3: CSAPNTAGRTGELFF

J: TRBJ2-3
length: 19
D: NA
V: TRBV11-2
size: few
DNA: TGTGCCAGCAGTTCGACCCACTACAGTTCGAGTACTAGCACAGATACGCAGTATTTT
CDR3: CASSSTHYSSSTSTDTQYF

J: TRBJ2-7
length: 14
D: TRBD2
V: TRBV20-1
size: few
DNA: TGCAGTGCTAGAGTTAGCGGGAGAACCTACGAGCAGTACTTC
CDR3: CSARVSGRTYEQYF

J: TRBJ1-5
length: 15
D: NA
V: TRBV7-2
size: few
DNA: TGTGCCAGCAGACTAGGGGGACTTAGCAATCAGCCCCAGCATTTT
CDR3: CASRLGGLSNQPQHF

J: TRBJ2-7
length: 14
D: TRBD1
V: TRBV5-1
size: NA
DNA: TGCGCCAGCAGCAGGACAGGCAGCTCCTACGAGCAGTACTTC
CDR3: CASSRTGSSYEQYF

J: TRBJ2-6
length: 19
D: NA
V: TRBV11-2
size: many
DNA: TGTGCCAGCAGGCGTGGGGGGGACAGTGACGTCTCTGGGGCCAACGTCCTGACTTTC
CDR3: CASRRGGDSDVSGANVLTF

J: TRBJ2-3
length: 15
D: TRBD2
V: TRBV5-1
size: many
DNA: TGCGCCAGCGCCCCCGTAGCGGGGCGGGCAGATACGCAGTATTTT
CDR3: CASAPVAGRADTQYF

J: TRBJ1-4
length: 13
D: NA
V: TRBV20-1
size: NA
DNA: TGCAGTGCTAGTGCAGGGCCCCCGCGGAAACTGTTTTTT
CDR3: CSASAGPPRKLFF

J: TRBJ2-1
length: 11
D: NA
V: TRBV30
size: NA
DNA: TGTGCCTGGAGGACGACTAAGCCAGAGTTCTTC
CDR3: CAWRTTKPEFF

J: TRBJ2-3
length: 13
D: TRBD1
V: TRBV20-1
size: few
DNA: TGCAGTGCCAACAGGGGTTGGACAGATACGCAGTATTTT
CDR3: CSANRGWTDTQYF

J: TRBJ1-4
length: 15
D: NA
V: TRBV5-1
size: NA
DNA: TGCGCCAGCAGCTTGGAGGCAGGGCGGAGTGAAAAACTGTTTTTT
CDR3: CASSLEAGRSEKLFF

J: TRBJ2-1
length: 17
D: TRBD2
V: TRBV19
size: NA
DNA: TGTGCCAGTAGTATAACGGGACTAGCGCTGAAGAGGAATGAGCAGTTCTTC
CDR3: CASSITGLALKRNEQFF

J: TRBJ2-3
length: 15
D: TRBD2
V: TRBV29-1
size: many
DNA: TGCAGCGTTGCGCCTAGCGGGGTTAGCACAGATACGCAGTATTTT
CDR3: CSVAPSGVSTDTQYF

J: TRBJ2-3
length: 14
D: NA
V: TRBV7-9
size: NA
DNA: TGTGCCAGCAGCTTAGCGACCACAACGGATACGCAGTATTTT
CDR3: CASSLATTTDTQYF

J: TRBJ2-1
length: 13
D: NA
V: TRBV29-1
size: many
DNA: TGCAGCGGTAGCGTGAGCTCCTACAATGAGCAGTTCTTC
CDR3: CSGSVSSYNEQFF

J: TRBJ2-2
length: 13
D: NA
V: TRBV6-2/TRBV6-3
size: NA
DNA: TGTGCCAGCAGTTACGGGGGGCCCGGGGAGCTGTTTTTT
CDR3: CASSYGGPGELFF

J: TRBJ2-1
length: 14
D: TRBD2
V: TRBV20-1
size: NA
DNA: TGCAGTGCTATAGCGGGAGCCCCATACAATGAGCAGTTCTTC
CDR3: CSAIAGAPYNEQFF

J: TRBJ2-1
length: 14
D: NA
V: TRBV11-3
size: NA
DNA: TGTGCCAGCAGGGCGGGAAGCACCTACAATGAGCAGTTCTTC
CDR3: CASRAGSTYNEQFF

J: TRBJ2-1
length: 15
D: TRBD2
V: TRBV3-1
size: many
DNA: TGTGCCAGCAGCCAAGGGACTAGCGGTCCGAAGGAGCAGTTCTTC
CDR3: CASSQGTSGPKEQFF

J: TRBJ2-1
length: 16
D: TRBD2
V: TRBV5-1
size: few
DNA: TGCGCCAGCAGCCTCGGACTAGCGTATAGTCATGATGAGCAGTTCTTC
CDR3: CASSLGLAYSHDEQFF

J: TRBJ1-3
length: 14
D: NA
V: TRBV12-3/TRBV12-4
size: few
DNA: TGTGCCAGCAGTTCCCGTAACTCTGGAAACACCATATATTTT
CDR3: CASSSRNSGNTIYF

J: TRBJ2-2
length: 15
D: NA
V: TRBV5-1
size: few
DNA: TGCGCCAGCAGCTTGGAACAGAGGGTCACCGGGGAGCTGTTTTTT
CDR3: CASSLEQRVTGELFF

J: TRBJ1-5
length: 15
D: NA
V: TRBV13
size: few
DNA: TGTGCCAGCAGCTTATCTAAGGGGAGGGATCAGCCCCAGCATTTT
CDR3: CASSLSKGRDQPQHF

J: TRBJ1-5
length: 13
D: NA
V: TRBV2
size: few
DNA: TGTGCCAGCAGCAAGGAGACAAATCAGCCCCAGCATTTT
CDR3: CASSKETNQPQHF

J: TRBJ2-1
length: 13
D: NA
V: TRBV12-3/TRBV12-4
size: few
DNA: TGTGCCAGCAGTTTGGCCCAGGACAATGAGCAGTTCTTC
CDR3: CASSLAQDNEQFF

J: TRBJ2-1
length: 16
D: TRBD2
V: TRBV4-1
size: many
DNA: TGCGCCAGCAGCCAAGACGCAAGCGGGAGGCGAAATGAGCAGTTCTTC
CDR3: CASSQDASGRRNEQFF

J: TRBJ2-7
length: 15
D: TRBD2
V: TRBV15
size: NA
DNA: TGTGCCACCAGCAGACCTAGCGGGAGGTATTACGAGCAGTACTTC
CDR3: CATSRPSGRYYEQYF

J: TRBJ1-1
length: 15
D: NA
V: TRBV25-1
size: NA
DNA: TGTGCCAGCAGTGAATCCGTCACGATGAACACTGAAGCTTTCTTT
CDR3: CASSESVTMNTEAFF

J: TRBJ2-5
length: 13
D: NA
V: TRBV5-1
size: NA
DNA: TGCGCCAGCAGCTTGGAAACTATAGAGACCCAGTACTTC
CDR3: CASSLETIETQYF

J: TRBJ2-2
length: 15
D: NA
V: TRBV2
size: NA
DNA: TGTGCGGTTCCTCAGGGGGGTGAGAGGACCGGGGAGCTGTTTTTT
CDR3: CAVPQGGERTGELFF

J: TRBJ1-3
length: 16
D: TRBD1
V: TRBV12-3/TRBV12-4
size: many
DNA: TGTGCCAGCAGTCTAGCCTCCGGGACAGCTGGAAACACCATATATTTT
CDR3: CASSLASGTAGNTIYF